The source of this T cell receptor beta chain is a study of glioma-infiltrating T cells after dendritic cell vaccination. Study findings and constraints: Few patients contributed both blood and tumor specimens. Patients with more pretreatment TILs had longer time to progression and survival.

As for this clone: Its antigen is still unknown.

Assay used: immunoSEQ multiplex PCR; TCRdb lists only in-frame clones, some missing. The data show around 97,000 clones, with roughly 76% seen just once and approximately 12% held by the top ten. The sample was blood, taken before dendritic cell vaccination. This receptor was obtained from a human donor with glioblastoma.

CDR3 bases: TGTGCCAGCAGTGAACCCCTAAATATGGACAGGTCCCCCTTATCTGGGGCCAACGTCCTGACTTTC. The encoded protein is CASSEPLNMDRSPLSGANVLTF. This chain joins TRBV2 and TRBJ2-6; 7 bases are a match to TRBD1. The CDR3 is 22 residues long. The junction had 20 bases not matched to a gene; V was cut back by 2 bases and J by 1 base. The germline V gene has CDR1 SNHLY and CDR2 FYNNEI.